The text below deals with one TCR beta chain. What it binds is unknown. This sample is drawn from a study of T cell responses to AZD1222 COVID-19 vaccine. Study results and limitations: There were repertoire samples only from the period after the peak T cell response. Vaccination with two AZD1222 doses was followed by a rise in Spike-specific TCR breadth and depth.

Repertoires were generated with immunoSEQ multiplex PCR, while TCRdb's copy carries only in-frame clones and drops some. Of 250,000 to 300,000 clones listed, 85% to 95% are singletons. The CDR3 has 12 residues. Germline V gives CDR1 KGHSH, CDR2 LQKENI. Trimming left V 5 bases short and J 4 bases short, with 8 bases between. The chain is built from TRBV18 and TRBJ1-2; TRBD1 might be the D (6 bases). The material sequenced was peripheral blood, taken 28 days after the second AZD1222 dose. The sequence was obtained from an adult who received the AZD1222 COVID-19 vaccine. The CDR3 sequence: CASSGGPYGYTF. DNA for the CDR3: TGTGCCAGCTCAGGGGGCCCCTATGGCTACACCTTC.